The T cell receptor (beta chain) under discussion was sequenced for a study of blood T cell repertoires in COVID-19. Looking at the study overall: PBMCs, B-cell-depleted T cells, or T cells provided the cDNA or gDNA that made up the material.

As processed by the authors: How many nucleated cells were present was estimated from reference gene primer amplification. The protocol was immunoSEQ multiplex PCR, while the TCRdb copy is restricted to in-frame clones and leaves out a portion. V, J and clone size are taken as reported in that table, and D and trimming were inferred from the DNA itself. The sample lists about 200,000 clones, roughly 84% occurring once. Seattle's cohort entered during active infection and was followed longitudinally. Trimming shortened V by 0 bases and J by 4 bases, and 20 bases separated the two germline ends. Per germline, CDR1 LNHNV and CDR2 YYDKDF (reference sequence). There are 18 residues in the CDR3.

The rearrangement links TRBV15 to TRBJ2-3; the D gene is possibly TRBD2 (5 bases). The clonotype originates from a man between 45 and 60 years old with COVID-19, enrolled during active disease. Specimen: peripheral blood. As DNA, the CDR3 is TGTGCCACCAGCAGAGATGGTGTACTGACGAGCGGAGCAGATACGCAGTATTTT. Protein: CATSRDGVLTSGADTQYF.